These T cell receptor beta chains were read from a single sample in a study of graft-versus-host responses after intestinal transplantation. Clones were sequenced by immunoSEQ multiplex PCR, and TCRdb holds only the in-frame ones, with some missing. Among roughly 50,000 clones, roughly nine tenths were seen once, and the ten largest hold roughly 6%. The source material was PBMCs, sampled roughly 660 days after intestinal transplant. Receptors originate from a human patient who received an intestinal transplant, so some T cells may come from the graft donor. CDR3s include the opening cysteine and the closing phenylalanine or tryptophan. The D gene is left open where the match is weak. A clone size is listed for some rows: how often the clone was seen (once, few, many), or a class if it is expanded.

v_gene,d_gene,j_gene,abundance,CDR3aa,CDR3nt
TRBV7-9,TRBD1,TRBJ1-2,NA,CASSLRGGYGYTF,TGTGCCAGCAGCCTCAGGGGGGGCTATGGCTACACCTTC
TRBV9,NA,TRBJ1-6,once,CASSVGTENNSPLHF,TGTGCCAGCAGCGTAGGGACAGAAAATAATTCACCCCTCCACTTT
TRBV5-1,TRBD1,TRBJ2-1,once,CASSFRDSVPNEQFF,TGCGCCAGCAGCTTCCGGGACAGTGTTCCGAATGAGCAGTTCTTC
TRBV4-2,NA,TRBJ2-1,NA,CASSQDGWSGNEQFF,TGTGCCAGCAGCCAAGATGGCTGGTCAGGCAATGAGCAGTTCTTC
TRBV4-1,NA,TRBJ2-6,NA,CASSQDGGAGANVLTF,TGCGCCAGCAGCCAAGATGGGGGCGCTGGGGCCAACGTCCTGACTTTC
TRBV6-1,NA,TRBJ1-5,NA,CASTQRGGAQPQHF,TGTGCCAGCACCCAGAGGGGGGGGGCTCAGCCCCAGCATTTT
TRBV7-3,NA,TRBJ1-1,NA,CASSLGGRSRNEAFF,TGTGCCAGCAGCTTAGGGGGACGATCTAGAAACGAAGCTTTCTTT
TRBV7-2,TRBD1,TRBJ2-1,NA,CASSSPRQGRPSYNEQFF,TGTGCCAGCAGCTCCCCCCGACAGGGTCGACCATCCTACAATGAGCAGTTCTTC
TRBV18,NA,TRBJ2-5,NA,CASSPPGRGETQYF,TGTGCCAGCTCACCACCGGGCAGGGGCGAGACCCAGTACTTC
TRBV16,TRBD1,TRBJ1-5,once,CASSQSVGGQGSYQPQHF,TGTGCCAGCAGCCAATCTGTAGGGGGACAGGGGTCTTATCAGCCCCAGCATTTT
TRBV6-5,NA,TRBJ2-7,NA,CASMAGGGDEQYF,TGTGCCAGCATGGCCGGGGGCGGCGACGAGCAGTACTTC
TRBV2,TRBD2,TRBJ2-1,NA,CASRVQAGTSNEQFF,TGTGCCAGCAGGGTACAAGCCGGGACTAGCAATGAGCAGTTCTTC
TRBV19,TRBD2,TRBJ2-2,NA,CASGRTSGGNTGELFF,TGTGCCAGTGGAAGGACTAGCGGGGGGAACACCGGGGAGCTGTTTTTT
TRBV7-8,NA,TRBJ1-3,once,CASSLVERPSSGNTIYF,TGTGCCAGCAGCTTAGTCGAACGTCCCTCCTCTGGAAACACCATATATTTT
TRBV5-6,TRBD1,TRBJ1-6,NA,CASSGTGTEDSSYNSPLHF,TGTGCCAGCAGCGGAACCGGGACAGAAGATAGCTCCTATAATTCACCCCTCCACTTT
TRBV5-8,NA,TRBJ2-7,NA,CASSLGSSYEQYF,TGTGCCAGCAGCTTGGGGAGCTCCTACGAGCAGTACTTC
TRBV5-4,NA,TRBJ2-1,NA,CASSWLDNEQFF,TGTGCCAGCAGCTGGTTGGACAATGAGCAGTTCTTC
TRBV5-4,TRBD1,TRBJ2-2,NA,CASSLRQGYTGELFF,TGTGCCAGCAGCTTAAGACAGGGATACACCGGGGAGCTGTTTTTT
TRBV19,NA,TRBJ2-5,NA,CASSIGVKETQYF,TGTGCCAGTAGTATTGGTGTGAAAGAGACCCAGTACTTC
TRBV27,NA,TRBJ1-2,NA,CASSFAGGDYGYTF,TGTGCCAGCAGCTTCGCAGGTGGGGACTATGGCTACACCTTC
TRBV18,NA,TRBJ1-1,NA,CASSPSGGLDAFF,TGTGCCAGCTCACCGTCCGGGGGCTTGGACGCTTTCTTT
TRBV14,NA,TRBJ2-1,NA,CASSPSMHDISRDEQFF,TGTGCCAGCAGCCCATCAATGCACGACATAAGTCGGGATGAGCAGTTCTTC
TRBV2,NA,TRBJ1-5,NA,CASSDEIGNQPQHF,TGTGCCAGCAGTGACGAGATAGGGAATCAGCCCCAGCATTTT
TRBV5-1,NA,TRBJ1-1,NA,CASSPGLGENTEAFF,TGCGCCAGCAGCCCTGGCCTGGGGGAAAACACTGAAGCTTTCTTT
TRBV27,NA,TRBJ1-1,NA,CASSSGVGTEAFF,TGTGCCAGCAGTTCAGGGGTTGGCACTGAAGCTTTCTTT
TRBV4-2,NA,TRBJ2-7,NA,CASSQEFRERGEQYF,TGTGCCAGCAGCCAAGAATTCAGGGAACGGGGGGAGCAGTACTTC
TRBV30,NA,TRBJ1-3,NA,CAWILSGNTIYF,TGTGCCTGGATATTATCTGGAAACACCATATATTTT
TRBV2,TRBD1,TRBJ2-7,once,CASFLPGTEGYEQYF,TGTGCCAGCTTCCTCCCCGGGACAGAGGGCTACGAGCAGTACTTC
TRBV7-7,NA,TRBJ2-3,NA,CASSLGGGTTDTQYF,TGTGCCAGCAGCTTAGGAGGAGGTACCACAGATACGCAGTATTTT
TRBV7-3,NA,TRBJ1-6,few,CASTPLLRSPLHF,TGTGCCAGCACCCCCCTCCTTAGGTCACCCCTCCACTTT